This is a list of T cell receptor beta chains from one sample in a study of blood T cell repertoires in COVID-19. The repertoire was sequenced with immunoSEQ multiplex PCR; TCRdb's copy has only in-frame clones and lacks some. This table holds around 60,000 clones, around 93% found once. The sample taken for sequencing was peripheral blood. The receptors were gathered from a man between 50 and 59 years old with active COVID-19. Each CDR3 is given with its conserved first and last residue.

TRBV15,TRBJ2-3,CATSIGPGGPDTQYF
TRBV7-3,TRBJ1-1,CASSLAGQNTEAFF
TRBV3-1/TRBV3-2,TRBJ2-1,CASSQGGRAYNEQFF
TRBV6-5,TRBJ1-1,CASSYSDRRGTEAFF
TRBV5-1,TRBJ1-1,CASSLDEIRGFRGEAFF
TRBV6-6,TRBJ1-2,CASSHGGDGYTF
TRBV3-1/TRBV3-2,TRBJ2-7,CASSQIPGQRVYEQYF
TRBV5-4,TRBJ2-3,CASRRQGADTQYF
TRBV7-9,TRBJ1-5,CASSLGGTELQPQHF
TRBV7-9,TRBJ2-1,CASSLSGTSGDNEQFF
TRBV27,TRBJ2-2,CASSATSGGTGELFF
TRBV7-8,TRBJ2-2,CASKGAATNTGELFF
TRBV19,TRBJ1-2,CASSTQGQAGSYTF
TRBV4-1,TRBJ1-1,CASSQGTGGSGAEAFF
TRBV7-9,TRBJ2-5,CASSPASGGGETQYF
TRBV28,TRBJ1-4,CASRGGANEKLFF
TRBV4-1,TRBJ1-3,CASSPSARNTIYF
TRBV7-2,TRBJ2-3,CASSAGHGPSGTDTQYF
TRBV19,TRBJ2-3,CASSISLAGGQDTQYF
TRBV27,TRBJ1-1,CATHRGQEEVTEAFF
TRBV5-1,TRBJ2-2,CASSPGLAVNTGELFF
TRBV9,TRBJ2-3,CASSPKWGADTQYF
TRBV18,TRBJ1-1,CASSPGRGSRTEAFF
TRBV20-1,TRBJ1-6,CSAAQNSPLHF
TRBV9,TRBJ1-2,CASSVAGLELYGYTF
TRBV19,TRBJ2-7,CARGGASEYEQYF
TRBV6-7,TRBJ1-5,CASSYRHRPTNQPQHF
TRBV27,TRBJ1-5,CASNIRYSNQPQHF
TRBV27,TRBJ2-3,CASSPTSGMTLGIPDTQYF
TRBV5-4,TRBJ2-7,CASSSTGFYEQYF
TRBV6-6,TRBJ1-2,CASSGASDGYTF
TRBV10-3,TRBJ1-2,CAISESFTGVGGYTF
TRBV5-1,TRBJ2-3,CASSPQRQRTDTQYF
TRBV15,TRBJ1-1,CATSRFLAMNTEAFF
TRBV28,TRBJ1-4,CASSATGATNEKLFF
TRBV7-9,TRBJ2-3,CASSRTGSTDTQYF
TRBV29-1,TRBJ2-2,CSVEYGSNTGELFF
TRBV28,TRBJ2-2,CASRRTGTNTGELFF
TRBV3-1/TRBV3-2,TRBJ2-7,CASSARLDEQYF
TRBV7-9,TRBJ1-4,CASSSLGLFGGYEKLFF
TRBV12-5,TRBJ1-1,CASGLALTREGTEAFF
TRBV5-1,TRBJ2-1,CASGLGQSYNEQFF
TRBV29-1,TRBJ1-2,CSVQGINYGYTF
TRBV5-1,TRBJ1-2,CASSPGQGYGYTF
TRBV3-1/TRBV3-2,TRBJ2-3,CASSPSGSTDTQYF
TRBV10-3,TRBJ2-6,CAISDGAGGLLSGANVLTF